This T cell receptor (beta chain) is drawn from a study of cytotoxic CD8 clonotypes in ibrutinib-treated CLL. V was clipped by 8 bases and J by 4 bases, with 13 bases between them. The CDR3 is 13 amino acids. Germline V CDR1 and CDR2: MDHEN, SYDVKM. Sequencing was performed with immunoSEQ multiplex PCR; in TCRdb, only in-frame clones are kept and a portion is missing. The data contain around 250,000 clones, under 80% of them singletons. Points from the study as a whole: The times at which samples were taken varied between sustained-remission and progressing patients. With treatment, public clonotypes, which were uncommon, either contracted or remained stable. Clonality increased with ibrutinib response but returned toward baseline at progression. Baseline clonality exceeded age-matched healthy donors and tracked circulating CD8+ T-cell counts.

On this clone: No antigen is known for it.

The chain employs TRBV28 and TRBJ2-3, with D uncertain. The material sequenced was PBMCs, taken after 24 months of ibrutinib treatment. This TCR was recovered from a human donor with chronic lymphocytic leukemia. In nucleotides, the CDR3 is TGTGCCAGCGACTCTAATAAGGCAGATACGCAGTATTTT. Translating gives CASDSNKADTQYF.